This T cell receptor beta chain was profiled in a study of vaccination effects on CD4 cells after COVID-19. Note on this clone: As yet, its antigen is unknown.

Trimming at V came to 2 bases and at J to 4 bases, leaving 7 bases not matched to a gene. This CDR3 is built from 17 residues. Germline V lookup: CDR1 MGHRA, CDR2 YSYEKL. Assay: immunoSEQ multiplex PCR; the TCRdb copy retains only in-frame clones and omits some. The sample holds 30,000 or so clones, less than 75% seen once. Antigen-specific CD4+ T cells expanded by the ViraFEST assay with viral peptide pools were then sequenced. Cultured cells yielded isolated CD4+ T cells after 10 to 11 days. The cohort was immunized with two doses of either the BNT162b2 or mRNA-1273 vaccine. Each vaccine recipient was nucleocapsid antibody negative and had no prior SARS-CoV-2 infection. It was with roughly 11 IU/ml IL-2 and roughly 9.2 ug/ml peptides that under 2.5 million PBMC per well were cultured. Half the medium was replaced with IL-2 medium on days 3 and 7.

The origin of this receptor is a human donor who received a COVID-19 vaccine. The sample was CD4+ T cells from PBMCs cultured with HCoV-NL63 spike peptides, taken after COVID-19 vaccination. The chain recombines TRBV4-1 with TRBJ2-1; 11 nucleotides match TRBD2. The CDR3 is CASSQLPTSGTYNEQFF. The CDR3 coding sequence is TGCGCCAGCAGCCAACTTCCGACTAGCGGGACTTACAATGAGCAGTTCTTC.